The 9 T cell receptor beta chains listed next were all sequenced from one sample in a study of PD-1 blockade in classical Hodgkin lymphoma (dated by TCRdb to the early 2020s). Libraries came from the immunoSEQ multiplex PCR assay. TCRdb retrieved this table from immuneACCESS and kept in-frame rearrangements only. Not all clones are present; in checked studies, unresolved V genes account for under half, and no reason is known for the remainder. Recorded for this sample are some 4,500 clones; 70% to 80% of them occurred a single time. The top ten clones comprise more than 20% of the sample. The time point label on this specimen signifies: cycle 1 day 1 (C1D1), immediately before nivolumab initiation. Every trial patient had relapsed following autologous stem cell transplantation, and prior brentuximab vedotin exposure was what differed among cohorts A, B and C. A Miltenyi CD8+ T cell isolation kit was used for magnetic negative selection to purify CD8+ T cells from thawed PBMCs.

The starting material was CD8+ T cells from blood, obtained at baseline. These receptors all come from a human donor with classical Hodgkin lymphoma.

The gene calls are TRBV27 and TRBJ1-5; 8 positions agree with TRBD1. V trimming: 6 bases; J trimming: 2 bases; junction bases outside the gene matches: 12. The CDR3 has 17 residues. Germline V CDR1 and CDR2: MNHEY, SMNVEV (reference sequence). CDR3 amino acids: CASRPSNRGSGNQPQHF. DNA for the CDR3: TGTGCCAGCAGGCCATCCAACAGGGGGAGCGGCAATCAGCCCCAGCATTTT.

The J gene is TRBJ2-1, the V gene TRBV19, with 9 bases fitting TRBD2. Germline CDR1 and CDR2: LNHDA and SQIVND (reference sequence). The length of the CDR3 is 15 residues. J lost 2 bases, V lost 7 bases, and 6 bases had no gene match. The CDR3 bases are TGTGCCAGTATTGGGCTAGCGGGGACCTACAATGAGCAGTTCTTC. Amino acids: CASIGLAGTYNEQFF.

CDR3 in DNA: TGTGCCAGCAGCTTGGTCCGGACCGGGGAGCTGTTTTTT. Protein product: CASSLVRTGELFF. This chain connects TRBV5-6 to TRBJ2-2; D remains ambiguous. Trimming took 0 bases from V and 5 from J, leaving 5 bases between them. Germline CDR1 reads SGHDT; CDR2 reads YYEEEE. The CDR3 has 13 amino acids.

The V gene is TRBV25-1, the J gene TRBJ1-2; D is unresolved. The CDR3 length is 15 residues. The V end lost 1 base, the J end lost 1 base, and 10 bases lay between the germline ends. CDR1 MGHDK and CDR2 SYGVNS come from the germline V gene. The CDR3 DNA reads TGTGCCAGCAGTGAATTGGGCGGGATTAACTATGGCTACACCTTC. Translating gives CASSELGGINYGYTF.

The chain recombines TRBV15 with TRBJ1-5; D remains unclear. Trimming cost V 2 bases and J 5 bases, with 7 bases left between them. The germline V gene has CDR1 LNHNV and CDR2 YYDKDF (reference sequence). The CDR3 runs 13 residues. Here the CDR3 reads CATSRQVDQPQHF. As DNA, the CDR3 is TGTGCCACCAGCAGACAGGTGGATCAGCCCCAGCATTTT.

The chain uses TRBV2 and TRBJ2-7, with 8 nucleotides matching TRBD1. The CDR3 covers 14 residues. The J segment lost 2 bases and the V segment lost 8 bases, leaving 8 bases of the junction unmatched. The germline V gene encodes CDR1 SNHLY and CDR2 FYNNEI. CDR3 loop: CASPPGQGPYEQYF. DNA for the CDR3: TGTGCCAGCCCCCCTGGACAGGGTCCCTACGAGCAGTACTTC.

V usage is TRBV5-1 and J usage is TRBJ1-5, with D perhaps matching TRBD1 (5 bases). The V end lost 4 bases, the J end lost 3 bases, and 11 bases lay between the germline ends. From germline, CDR1 is SGHRS and CDR2 YFSETQ. The CDR3 has 14 residues. The CDR3 DNA reads TGCGCCAGCAGCCTGGGACGGGACAATCAGCCCCAGCATTTT. Its translation: CASSLGRDNQPQHF.

The rearrangement links TRBV18 to TRBJ2-3; 9 nucleotides match TRBD2. The V gene's germline CDR1 is KGHSH and CDR2 LQKENI. V dropped 0 bases and J dropped 0; count of bases not matched to a gene: 10. This CDR3 contains 19 residues. The CDR3 is CASSPPVAGGHDSTDTQYF. Written as DNA, the CDR3 is TGTGCCAGCTCACCACCGGTGGCGGGGGGGCATGATAGCACAGATACGCAGTATTTT. Full variable domain (rest looked up from reference TRBV18 and TRBJ2-3): NAGVMQNPRHLVRRRGQEARLRCSPMKGHSHVYWYRQLPEEGLKFMVYLQKENIIDESGMPKERFSAEFPKEGPSILRIQQVVRGDSAAYFCASSPPVAGGHDSTDTQYFGPGTRLTVL.

The chain combines TRBV7-9 with TRBJ1-3, with D possibly being TRBD1 (5 bases). Per the germline V gene, CDR1 is SEHNR and CDR2 is FQNEAQ (reference sequence). The CDR3 runs to 17 residues. V was trimmed by 4 bases and J by 4 bases, leaving 20 bases between them. CDR3 in DNA: TGTGCCAGCAGCTCCCCGGCGGTAGGGGTGATCGGAAACACCATATATTTT. This gives the protein CASSSPAVGVIGNTIYF.